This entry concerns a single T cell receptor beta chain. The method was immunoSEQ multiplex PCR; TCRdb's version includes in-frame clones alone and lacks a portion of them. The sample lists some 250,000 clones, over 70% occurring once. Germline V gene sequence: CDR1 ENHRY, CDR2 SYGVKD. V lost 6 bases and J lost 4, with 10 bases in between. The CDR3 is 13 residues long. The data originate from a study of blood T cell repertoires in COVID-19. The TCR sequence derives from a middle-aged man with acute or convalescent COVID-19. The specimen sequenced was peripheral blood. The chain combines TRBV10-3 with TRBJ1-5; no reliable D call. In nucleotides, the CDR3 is TGTGCCATCAGCTCTTCGGGGAATCAGCCCCAGCATTTT. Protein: CAISSSGNQPQHF.